This record concerns one T cell receptor (beta chain) sequence. Antigen specificity is unknown. Busulfan-fludarabine conditioning, marrow transplant, and cyclophosphamide on days +3 and +4 were administered. The record originates from a study of T cells after posttransplantation cyclophosphamide. General study points: TRB overlap between skin or GI tissue T cells and blood was limited.

Per germline, CDR1 SEHNR and CDR2 FQNEAQ (reference sequence). CDR3 length equals 12 residues. The V end lost 2 bases, the J end lost 3 bases, and 4 bases lay between the germline ends. The repertoire was sequenced with immunoSEQ multiplex PCR; TCRdb's copy has only in-frame clones and lacks some. Seen here are 4,500 to 6,000 clones, roughly 80% observed once, and the top ten hold 4% to 5%. This receptor was taken from a male patient aged 45-60 years who received an allogeneic stem cell transplant from a related donor and was CMV-positive. Some T cells may originate from the graft donor. This specimen was PBMCs, taken after allogeneic stem cell transplant with posttransplant cyclophosphamide. The chain links TRBV7-9 to TRBJ2-5; D is ambiguous. CDR3 nucleotide sequence: TGTGCCAGCAGCTTACAGAAAGAGACCCAGTACTTC. Its translation is CASSLQKETQYF.